These 30 T cell receptor beta chains came from one sample sequenced in a study of T cells after yellow fever vaccination (dated by TCRdb to the late 2010s). The method was 5' RACE. Sequencer: Illumina NovaSeq 6000. TCRdb reanalyzed the raw reads on its own, using fastp at Q25 for trimming and MiXCR for clone calling, and kept in-frame beta chains. Rows are combined by CDR3 protein, so each entry shows the most common genes and DNA. Counted in this sample were about 300,000 distinct CDR3 sequences; around 8.6% of them appeared once. The ten top clones hold approximately 3.3% of the sample. According to the study, the label for this sample's treatment or condition signals: live attenuated yellow fever vaccine strain. The input for sequencing was CD4+ T cells sorted from PBMCs, taken 5 days after the yellow fever booster vaccination. The receptors stem from a man between 18 and 35 years old who received the YFV17D yellow fever vaccine.

The sample holds many counts of this clonotype. The chain recombines TRBV11-2 with TRBJ1-3, with D unclear. Germline values: CDR1 SGHAT, CDR2 FQNNGV. The CDR3 covers 17 residues. Trimming stripped 5 bases from V and 3 bases from J, with 20 bases between. CDR3 DNA: TGTGCCAGCAGCCCCCTCGGTGGGCGGGAGCTTGGAAACACCATATATTTT. Translation gives CASSPLGGRELGNTIYF.

J is TRBJ1-5 and V is TRBV21-1. TRBV21-1 is reported as a pseudogene. The CDR3 has 16 residues. The CDR3 protein is CASSKAAEDSNQPQHF. DNA of the CDR3: TGTGCCAGCAGCAAAGCGGCAGAAGATAGCAATCAGCCCCAGCATTTT.

This clonotype was observed a few times. This rearrangement joins TRBV6-2 or TRBV6-3 to TRBJ1-5, with TRBD1 matching 7 bases. Germline V lookup: CDR1 MNHEY, CDR2 SVGEGT. The junction had 27 bases not matched to a gene; V was cut back by 6 bases and J by 1 base. The CDR3 spans 22 residues. The chain's CDR3 is CASSPTPTPGQKYQRSNQPQHF. The CDR3 DNA is TGTGCCAGCAGCCCGACGCCGACCCCGGGACAGAAATACCAACGAAGCAATCAGCCCCAGCATTTT.

This clonotype was observed at least ten times. V and J are TRBV12-3 or TRBV12-4 and TRBJ2-3, with TRBD2 matching over 10 bases. The CDR3 totals 15 residues. With V trimmed by 6 bases and J by 2 bases, 5 bases remained unmatched. The CDR3 loop is CASSKLAGTTDTQYF. The DNA for the CDR3 is TGTGCCAGCAGCAAACTAGCGGGAACCACAGATACGCAGTATTTT.

The rearrangement uses TRBV10-3 and TRBJ2-1; D is undetermined. The CDR3 loop spans 14 amino acids. Trimming shortened V by 0 bases and J by 9 bases, and 12 bases separated the two germline ends. Germline CDR1 ENHRY, CDR2 SYGVKD. The CDR3 DNA sequence: TGTGCCATCAGTGAGTCTAAAGGGTGGGGTGAGCAGTTCTTC. Amino acid sequence: CAISESKGWGEQFF.

There are a few counts of this clonotype. V and J are TRBV12-3 or TRBV12-4 and TRBJ2-3; D possibly corresponds to TRBD1 (5 bases). Trimming stripped 6 bases from V and 2 bases from J, with 9 bases between. The CDR3 runs to 13 residues. The CDR3 nucleotides read TGTGCCAGCAGCCGACAGCTCACAGATACGCAGTATTTT. Protein sequence: CASSRQLTDTQYF.

This clonotype was recorded a few times. This sequence joins TRBV7-2 and TRBJ1-6; a possible D gene is TRBD1 (5 bases). The germline V gene encodes CDR1 SGHTA and CDR2 FQGNSA. Between the trimmed V and J ends, which lost 3 bases and 0 bases, there was a span of 9 bases. This CDR3 has 16 residues. In nucleotides, the CDR3 is TGTGCCAGCAGCTTCGACAGAAGCTCCTATAATTCACCCCTCCACTTT. Protein: CASSFDRSSYNSPLHF.

This clonotype has just a few counts. The V and J genes are TRBV18 and TRBJ2-6, with 8 bases that match TRBD1. CDR1 is KGHSH and CDR2 is LQKENI in the germline V gene. Trimming at V came to 5 bases and at J to 2 bases, leaving 2 bases not matched to a gene. This CDR3 comprises 15 residues. This chain's CDR3 is CASSRDRPGANVLTF. The CDR3 DNA follows: TGTGCCAGCTCAAGGGACAGGCCTGGGGCCAACGTCCTGACTTTC. Using reference TRBV18 and TRBJ2-6 for the parts outside the CDR3, the full variable domain is NAGVMQNPRHLVRRRGQEARLRCSPMKGHSHVYWYRQLPEEGLKFMVYLQKENIIDESGMPKERFSAEFPKEGPSILRIQQVVRGDSAAYFCASSRDRPGANVLTFGAGSRLTVL.

This clonotype was recorded many times. The chain employs TRBV12-3 or TRBV12-4 and TRBJ2-3; TRBD2 is a possible D gene (7 bases). The CDR3 totals 15 residues. The V gene lost 3 bases and the J gene lost 4 bases, with 14 bases spanning the gap. CDR3 sequence: CASSFRQGRADTQYF. The CDR3 nucleotides are TGTGCCAGCAGTTTCAGGCAGGGGAGGGCAGATACGCAGTATTTT.

This clonotype has only a few counts. This rearrangement joins TRBV2 to TRBJ1-6; D unclear. Germline lookup yields CDR1 SNHLY and CDR2 FYNNEI. Trimming took 2 bases from V and 11 from J, leaving 7 bases between them. The CDR3 loop spans 12 amino acids. CDR3 in amino acids: CASSEPTPPLHF. CDR3 nucleotides: TGTGCCAGCAGTGAACCAACGCCACCCCTCCACTTT.

This clonotype was observed a handful of times. The chain joins TRBV11-2 to TRBJ1-2; D ambiguous. Germline lookup yields CDR1 SGHAT and CDR2 FQNNGV. Trimming pared 2 bases from V and 8 bases from J, leaving 15 bases between. This CDR3 has 14 amino acids. Here the CDR3 DNA reads TGTGCCAGCAGCTTACGTTCCATCAGAACCGGCTACACCTTC. Its translation: CASSLRSIRTGYTF.

This clonotype was observed a few times. The chain combines TRBV10-1 with TRBJ2-5; 7 bases match TRBD2. The germline gives CDR1 WNHNN, CDR2 SYGVQD (reference sequence). CDR3 length equals 13 residues. V lost 5 bases and J lost 4; bases outside the gene matches: 4. DNA of the CDR3: TGCGCCAGCAGTTTGATAGCGGGAGAGACCCAGTACTTC. Its protein product is CASSLIAGETQYF.

The chain links TRBV3-1 to TRBJ2-4; D gene unclear. CDR1 is LGHDT, CDR2 YNNKEL, per germline (reference sequence). CDR3 length: 16 residues. The V and J ends lost 3 bases and 1 base respectively, with 13 bases between them. The CDR3 spells CASSQFPVGAKNIQYF. Written as DNA, the CDR3 is TGTGCCAGCAGCCAGTTTCCTGTCGGGGCCAAAAACATTCAGTACTTC.

The table lists this clonotype with a few counts. The chain combines TRBV7-2 with TRBJ2-6; D may be TRBD1 (5 bases). The CDR3 is 17 amino acids. In germline, CDR1 is SGHTA, CDR2 FQGNSA. Trimming left V 1 base short and J 1 base short, with 11 bases between. The CDR3 nucleotides are TGTGCCAGCAGCTTAGGTGGGGCTAAATCTGGGGCCAACGTCCTGACTTTC. Its translation is CASSLGGAKSGANVLTF.

This clonotype turned up a few times. This sequence joins TRBV5-5 and TRBJ2-2; possibly TRBD1 for D (6 bases). The CDR3 is 14 amino acids. Germline loops: CDR1 SGHKS, CDR2 YYEKEE (reference sequence). The V end was cut by 0 bases, the J end by 6 bases, with 9 bases between. The CDR3 bases are TGTGCCAGCAGCTTGGTGGGACATGCCGGGGAGCTGTTTTTT. It codes for CASSLVGHAGELFF.

This clonotype has at least ten counts. V and J are TRBV18 and TRBJ2-1; the match to TRBD2 covers 11 bases. The germline CDR1 and CDR2 sequences are KGHSH and LQKENI. The length of the CDR3 is 15 residues. Germline trimming cut 6 bases from V and 1 base from J; bases unmatched to any gene: 2. The chain's CDR3 is CASSPSGGSYNEQFF. CDR3 DNA sequence: TGTGCCAGCTCCCCTAGCGGGGGGTCCTACAATGAGCAGTTCTTC.

The chain combines TRBV3-1 with TRBJ1-1; possibly TRBD1 for D (5 bases). Germline V CDR1 and CDR2: LGHDT, YNNKEL (reference sequence). Trimming pared 4 bases from V and 5 bases from J, leaving 11 bases between. The CDR3 is made up of 13 amino acids. CDR3 bases: TGTGCCAGCAGCCGACAGTCTAGGACTGAAGCTTTCTTT. Its translation: CASSRQSRTEAFF.

This clonotype has more than one count but fewer than ten. V gene TRBV9 combines with J gene TRBJ2-2, with unresolved D. Germline V gene data show CDR1 as SGDLS and CDR2 as YYNGEE. V lost 4 bases and J lost 0, with 7 bases in between. The CDR3 contains 14 residues. The DNA for the CDR3 is TGTGCCAGCAGCTACAACTCGAACACCGGGGAGCTGTTTTTT. Translation: CASSYNSNTGELFF.

The chain couples TRBV18 to TRBJ1-5, with D maybe TRBD1 (5 bases). Germline CDR1 KGHSH, CDR2 LQKENI. The CDR3 totals 15 residues. The V end was cut by 4 bases, the J end by 3 bases, with 13 bases between. The CDR3 sequence: CASSQSSGANQPQHF. The CDR3 DNA follows: TGTGCCAGCTCACAATCTTCCGGGGCCAATCAGCCCCAGCATTTT.

The DNA for the CDR3 is TGTGCCAGCAGGTACCAGGGGGCAAATGAGCAGTTCTTC. As protein: CASRYQGANEQFF. This chain joins TRBV11-1 and TRBJ2-1; TRBD1 matches 8 bases. This CDR3 region has 13 residues. Germline-derived CDR1 and CDR2 are SGHAT and FQDESV (reference sequence). The J segment lost 7 bases and the V segment lost 6 bases, leaving 5 bases of the junction unmatched.

The chain joins TRBV6-4 to TRBJ2-3; D unresolved. Germline assignment: CDR1 MRHNA and CDR2 SNTAGT. The CDR3 has 16 residues. V gave up 4 bases and J gave up 0 bases, with 14 bases separating them. The chain's CDR3 is CASSVIGGQSTDTQYF. The CDR3 DNA sequence: TGTGCCAGCAGTGTCATCGGTGGGCAGAGCACAGATACGCAGTATTTT.

In this sample, this clonotype turned up many times. The chain couples TRBV7-9 to TRBJ1-1; D perhaps matches TRBD1 (5 bases). The CDR3 consists of 15 residues. Germline loops: CDR1 SEHNR, CDR2 FQNEAQ (reference sequence). V was pared by 4 bases and J by 0 bases, with 12 bases between. CDR3 in DNA: TGTGCCAGCAGCTACCCAGGACACCTGAACACTGAAGCTTTCTTT. This translates into CASSYPGHLNTEAFF.

The rearrangement joins TRBV20-1 to TRBJ1-2, with 7 bases fitting TRBD1. The CDR3 length is 14 residues. Trimming took 5 bases from V and 4 from J; bases not matched to a gene: 10. CDR1 and CDR2 (germline): DFQATT, SNEGSKA (reference sequence). In DNA form, the CDR3 reads TGCAGTGCTTCCACCCAAACAGGGGCCTATGGCTACACCTTC. This sequence encodes CSASTQTGAYGYTF.

This clonotype appeared a few times. The chain couples TRBV20-1 to TRBJ2-1, with TRBD1 identical over 8 bases. Losses at the gene ends were 8 bases for V and 0 bases for J; bases not matched to a gene: 3. CDR3 length: 13 amino acids. The germline gives CDR1 DFQATT, CDR2 SNEGSKA (reference sequence). The CDR3 nucleotides read TGCAGTTTAACAGGGGGCTCCTACAATGAGCAGTTCTTC. It specifies CSLTGGSYNEQFF.

This clonotype was recorded a few times. This rearrangement joins TRBV7-6 to TRBJ2-7; no reliable D call. The germline V gene has CDR1 SGHVS and CDR2 FNYEAQ. The CDR3 extends over 14 amino acids. V lost 5 bases and J 1 base, leaving 12 bases between the germline ends. Here the CDR3 reads CASSQSGSSYEQYF. The CDR3 region has the DNA TGTGCCAGCAGCCAGAGTGGCTCGTCCTACGAGCAGTACTTC.

This clonotype was detected a few times. J is TRBJ2-7 and V is TRBV6-2 or TRBV6-3, with D perhaps matching TRBD2 (5 bases). The germline CDR1 and CDR2 sequences are MNHEY and SVGEGT. Deletions cut 6 bases from V and 7 bases from J, with 13 bases between. The CDR3 is made up of 12 amino acids. The CDR3 bases are TGTGCCAGCAGGTTACCGTCGGGGGAGCAGTACGTC. It translates to CASRLPSGEQYV.

In this sample, this clonotype turned up a few times. The genes are TRBV6-2 or TRBV6-3 and TRBJ2-1; D perhaps matches TRBD2 (5 bases). Trimming left V 4 bases short and J 8 bases short, with 30 bases between. The CDR3 sequence is 19 residues long. Looked up from germline, CDR1 is MNHEY and CDR2 is SVGEGT. CDR3 sequence: CASSSPRGSPLSTGDEQFF. Here the CDR3 DNA reads TGTGCCAGCAGTTCCCCTCGGGGTAGCCCTCTATCAACCGGAGATGAGCAGTTCTTC.

The gene calls are TRBV24-1 and TRBJ2-1, with a possible D match to TRBD2 (6 bases). The CDR3 is 13 amino acids. V shed 5 bases and J shed 8 bases, with 12 bases lying between them. CDR1 is KGHDR, CDR2 SFDVKD, per germline. The CDR3 spells CATSARRGYEQFF. Written as DNA, the CDR3 is TGTGCCACCAGTGCTCGGCGGGGCTATGAGCAGTTCTTC.

The chain joins TRBV20-1 to TRBJ1-1; D is unresolved. Trimming removed 1 base at V and 8 bases at J, with 8 bases between. CDR3 length: 11 residues. The V gene's germline CDR1 is DFQATT and CDR2 SNEGSKA (reference sequence). The CDR3 is CSARGPGEAFF. CDR3 bases: TGCAGTGCTAGAGGGCCAGGAGAAGCTTTCTTT.

This clonotype was recorded at least ten times. The chain links TRBV3-2 to TRBJ2-7; the table's D call TRBD1 went unverified against the DNA. TRBV3-2 is assigned pseudogene status. The CDR3 has 19 amino acids. The CDR3 is CASSQEEVPVTGVAYEQYV. CDR3 sequence (DNA): TGTGCCAGCAGCCAAGAGGAGGTGCCCGTGACAGGGGTCGCCTACGAGCAGTACGTC.